The entry below gives a single T cell receptor (beta chain) sequence along with its context. The trim removed 4 bases at V and 1 base at J, leaving 6 bases unmatched. The CDR3 spans 15 residues. From germline, CDR1 is MNHEY and CDR2 SVGEGT. Clones were read by immunoSEQ multiplex PCR, and TCRdb kept only the in-frame ones, dropping some. Of about 250,000 clones in the sample, more than 75% were seen once. The sample comes from a study of blood T cell repertoires in COVID-19. The clonotype was recovered from a woman aged 60-70 years who had recovered from COVID-19. This sequence joins TRBV6-2 or TRBV6-3 and TRBJ2-7; 8 nucleotides align to TRBD1. Sequencing was done on a sample of peripheral blood. CDR3 DNA sequence: TGTGCCAGCAGTTTCGACAGGGGTAGGTCCTACGAGCAGTACTTC. Translated, it gives CASSFDRGRSYEQYF.